The 27 T cell receptor beta chains below come from one sample, sequenced in a study of CD8 T cells in ankylosing spondylitis. TCRdb called the 5' RACE reads again in MiXCR, with one record for every CDR3 protein. The sample has 200,000 to 250,000 distinct CDR3 sequences, 10% seen once; the top ten hold 21%. Sequencing used blood, either unsorted or a sorted T cell fraction (not recorded which). Receptor source: a male donor with ankylosing spondylitis or in good health (not recorded which).

The table lists this clonotype with many counts. The chain has TRBV6-5 and TRBJ1-5; D is unclear. Germline V gives CDR1 MNHEY, CDR2 SVGAGI. Trimming left V 5 bases short and J 2 bases short, with 4 bases between. The CDR3 spans 12 residues. The CDR3 nucleotides read TGTGCCAGCAGTGGCCGCAATCAGCCCCAGCATTTT. Protein sequence: CASSGRNQPQHF.

This clonotype was seen many times. The chain's CDR3 is CASSYGGLRNTEAFF. CDR3 in DNA: TGTGCCAGCAGTTACGGGGGACTGAGGAACACTGAAGCTTTCTTT. V gene TRBV6-2 or TRBV6-3 combines with J gene TRBJ1-1, with a possible D match to TRBD1 (5 bases). The CDR3 loop spans 15 amino acids. With 2 bases removed from V and 1 base from J, the gap between germline ends came to 11 bases. CDR1 MNHEY and CDR2 SVGEGT come from the germline V gene.

This clonotype was detected many times. This chain links TRBV28 with TRBJ1-1, with D maybe TRBD1 (5 bases). V was clipped by 5 bases and J by 1 base, with 8 bases between them. The CDR3 extends over 13 amino acids. The V gene's germline CDR1 is MDHEN and CDR2 SYDVKM. The CDR3 reads CASSVTANTEAFF. The CDR3 DNA sequence: TGTGCCAGCAGTGTGACAGCGAACACTGAAGCTTTCTTT.

This clonotype was seen ten or more times. This chain links TRBV5-5 with TRBJ2-2; D is unclear. The CDR3 covers 14 residues. The germline V gene encodes CDR1 SGHKS and CDR2 YYEKEE (reference sequence). The V end lost 2 bases, the J end lost 2 bases, and 7 bases lay between the germline ends. The CDR3 sequence is CASSLPLNTGELFF. The DNA for the CDR3 is TGTGCCAGCAGCTTACCACTCAACACCGGGGAGCTGTTTTTT. Complete variable domain (other parts from reference TRBV5-5 and TRBJ2-2): DAGVTQSPTHLIKTRGQQVTLRCSPISGHKSVSWYQQVLGQGPQFIFQYYEKEERGRGNFPDRFSARQFPNYSSELNVNALLLGDSALYLCASSLPLNTGELFFGEGSRLTVL.

This clonotype was observed many times. V and J are TRBV7-2 and TRBJ2-3, with D perhaps TRBD2 (6 bases). V was shortened by 2 bases and J by 6 bases, with 12 bases between the two germline ends. Germline-derived CDR1 and CDR2 are SGHTA and FQGNSA. CDR3 length: 14 amino acids. The CDR3 nucleotides are TGTGCCAGCAGCTTAAAGAGGGACTGGGATACGCAGTATTTT. Its protein product is CASSLKRDWDTQYF.

This clonotype occurred many times. V gene TRBV20-1 combines with J gene TRBJ1-2; no reliable D call. The CDR3 runs to 13 residues. V lost 7 bases, J lost 0 bases, and 12 bases lay in between. CDR1 is DFQATT and CDR2 is SNEGSKA in the germline V gene (reference sequence). The CDR3 nucleotides are TGCAGTGTACCGGGCCGACCTAACTATGGCTACACCTTC. Translation: CSVPGRPNYGYTF.

This clonotype occurred a few times. The chain couples TRBV7-3 to TRBJ2-2; maybe TRBD1 (6 bases). This CDR3 is built from 13 residues. CDR1 SGHTA and CDR2 FQGTGA come from the germline V gene. With 5 bases removed from V and 6 bases from J, the gap between germline ends came to 10 bases. In DNA form, the CDR3 reads TGTGCCAGCAGCAAACAGGGTTCCGGGGAGCTGTTTTTT. Translating it yields CASSKQGSGELFF.

Comments on this clonotype: A much larger clone lies a single base off, so this may be a read error. The rearrangement joins TRBV20-1 to TRBJ2-3, with 14 bases identical to TRBD2. Looked up from germline, CDR1 is DFQATT and CDR2 is SNEGSKA (reference sequence). CDR3 length: 17 residues. Here the CDR3 reads CCATGTSGGISTDTQYF. As DNA, the CDR3 is TGCTGTGCTACCGGGACTAGCGGGGGAATTTCCACAGATACGCAGTATTTT.

This clonotype was picked up a small number of times. V usage is TRBV7-2 and J usage is TRBJ2-7, with TRBD2 as a possible D gene (7 bases). With 2 bases removed from V and 6 bases from J, the gap between germline ends came to 17 bases. CDR1 is SGHTA, CDR2 FQGNSA, per germline. The CDR3 is made up of 15 amino acids. The CDR3 DNA reads as TGTGCCAGCAGCTTAAACCGGGGGGCCACCAGCGAGCAGTACTTC. Residues: CASSLNRGATSEQYF.

This rearrangement joins TRBV9 to TRBJ1-1; possibly TRBD1 for D (5 bases). The CDR3 consists of 15 residues. Germline values: CDR1 SGDLS, CDR2 YYNGEE. V gave up 3 bases and J gave up 2 bases, with 14 bases separating them. CDR3 in DNA: TGTGCCAGCAGCGCCTTAGGAGGGGTAAACACTGAAGCTTTCTTT. It codes for CASSALGGVNTEAFF.

This clonotype was seen many times. V is TRBV11-2 and J is TRBJ2-7; 7 nucleotides match TRBD1. CDR1 SGHAT and CDR2 FQNNGV come from the germline V gene. V lost 0 bases, J lost 0 bases, and 2 bases stayed unmatched. The CDR3 runs to 15 residues. The CDR3 nucleotides read TGTGCCAGCAGCTTAGATCCAGGGGGCTCCTACGAGCAGTACTTC. It specifies CASSLDPGGSYEQYF.

The rearrangement joins TRBV5-1 to TRBJ2-5, with D maybe TRBD1 (5 bases). The CDR3 extends over 16 amino acids. Trimming pared 0 bases from V and 2 bases from J, leaving 14 bases between. The germline V gene encodes CDR1 SGHRS and CDR2 YFSETQ. The CDR3 region has the DNA TGCGCCAGCAGCTTGGTACCCCGTGGGGCTCAAGAGACCCAGTACTTC. It translates to CASSLVPRGAQETQYF.

This clonotype was observed at least ten times. The chain couples TRBV7-2 to TRBJ2-1; D unclear. The CDR3 runs to 13 residues. Germline V CDR1 and CDR2: SGHTA, FQGNSA. The V gene lost 5 bases and the J gene lost 6 bases, with 11 bases spanning the gap. The CDR3 nucleotides read TGTGCCAGCAGCCTGTCGGGTCCCAATGAGCAGTTCTTC. It codes for CASSLSGPNEQFF.

This chain uses TRBV28 with TRBJ2-5; perhaps TRBD1 as D (6 bases). The V end lost 2 bases, the J end lost 5 bases, and 24 bases lay between the germline ends. Germline assignment: CDR1 MDHEN and CDR2 SYDVKM. The CDR3 has 18 amino acids. The CDR3 region has the DNA TGTGCCAGCAGTTTACTCCGAGGGGGAAAGGGGCGAGGGGAGACCCAGTACTTC. It is translated as CASSLLRGGKGRGETQYF.

This clonotype has ten or more counts. The chain combines TRBV7-3 with TRBJ2-5; D not certain. The V end was cut by 1 base, the J end by 4 bases, with 7 bases between. Germline CDR1 is SGHTA and CDR2 is FQGTGA. This CDR3 is built from 13 residues. Here the CDR3 DNA reads TGTGCCAGCAGCTTAAGTTCCGCAGAGACCCAGTACTTC. Its translation is CASSLSSAETQYF.

There are many counts of this clonotype. The rearrangement uses TRBV20-1 and TRBJ2-2, with 7 nucleotides matching TRBD1. The CDR3 runs to 16 residues. Germline V gives CDR1 DFQATT, CDR2 SNEGSKA (reference sequence). V shed 6 bases, J shed 4 bases, and the junction held 14 bases outside the gene matches. In DNA form, the CDR3 reads TGCAGTGCGCTAAACACGAGGGACAGACGCACCGGGGAGCTGTTTTTT. Translation: CSALNTRDRRTGELFF.

This clonotype appeared a few times. The gene calls are TRBV19 and TRBJ2-3; D unresolved. V lost 3 bases and J 0 bases, leaving 7 bases between the germline ends. The CDR3 extends over 14 amino acids. Germline loops: CDR1 LNHDA, CDR2 SQIVND (reference sequence). CDR3 nucleotides: TGTGCCAGTAGTATTAGGGCTAGCACAGATACGCAGTATTTT. This gives the protein CASSIRASTDTQYF.

This clonotype appeared many times. V gene TRBV10-2 combines with J gene TRBJ2-5; the D is unclear. The germline CDR1 and CDR2 sequences are WSHSY and SAAADI. Trimming stripped 0 bases from V and 2 bases from J, with 7 bases between. The CDR3 contains 14 residues. CDR3 nucleotide sequence: TGCGCCAGCAGTGAGTCAGGACGGCAAGAGACCCAGTACTTC. Amino acids: CASSESGRQETQYF.

The sample holds many counts of this clonotype. This chain links TRBV5-1 with TRBJ2-5; 7 nucleotides align to TRBD1. V shed 1 base, J shed 4 bases, and the junction held 7 bases outside the gene matches. The CDR3 is made up of 15 amino acids. Germline V lookup: CDR1 SGHRS, CDR2 YFSETQ. CDR3 in amino acids: CASSLLTGVGETQYF. Here the CDR3 DNA reads TGCGCCAGCAGCTTGCTAACAGGGGTAGGAGAGACCCAGTACTTC.

This chain connects TRBV12-3 or TRBV12-4 to TRBJ2-2; 8 nucleotides match TRBD1. The CDR3 is made up of 14 amino acids. V lost 5 bases and J lost 5; bases outside the gene matches: 4. The CDR3 DNA sequence: TGTGCCAGCAGTCAGGGGGCTCGAACCGGGGAGCTGTTTTTT. This translates into CASSQGARTGELFF.

The sample holds many counts of this clonotype. The chain has TRBV5-1 and TRBJ2-3, with 9 bases identical to TRBD2. Germline assignment: CDR1 SGHRS and CDR2 YFSETQ. The V gene end was trimmed by 0 bases and the J gene end by 5 bases; junction bases not matched to a gene: 7. This CDR3 contains 16 residues. DNA of the CDR3: TGCGCCAGCAGCTTGGGTTGGGCTAGCGGGGAAGATACGCAGTATTTT. As protein: CASSLGWASGEDTQYF.

This chain links TRBV6-1 with TRBJ2-7, with 12 bases aligning to TRBD1. Trimming removed 3 bases from V and 6 bases from J; junction bases left unmatched: 6. This CDR3 is built from 15 residues. CDR1 and CDR2 (germline): MNHNS, SASEGT. CDR3 bases: TGTGCCAGCAGTGAGTGGGACAGGGGGCGTCCCGAGCAGTACTTC. Its protein product is CASSEWDRGRPEQYF.

About this clonotype itself: The junction departs from germline at one end; a sequencing error may be responsible. This chain connects TRBV5-1 to TRBJ1-5, with D unresolved. From germline, CDR1 is SGHRS and CDR2 YFSETQ. CDR3 length equals 14 residues. CDR3 bases: TGCACCAGCAGCTTGGAGGTGGGGAATCAGCCCCAGCATTTT. This translates into CTSSLEVGNQPQHF.

This clonotype appeared a few times. The J gene is TRBJ1-2, the V gene TRBV5-1; no reliable D call. Between the trimmed V and J ends, which lost 3 bases and 0 bases, there was a span of 9 bases. Germline V CDR1 and CDR2: SGHRS, YFSETQ. The CDR3 covers 14 residues. CDR3 nucleotide sequence: TGCGCCAGCAGCTGGGGAGCAGCTAACTATGGCTACACCTTC. Translated: CASSWGAANYGYTF.

This clonotype has only a few counts. The rearrangement links TRBV7-2 to TRBJ1-1, with D unclear. Trimming took off 11 bases at V and 4 bases at J, with 20 bases between the two ends. Germline V gene data show CDR1 as SGHTA and CDR2 as FQGNSA. The CDR3 has 14 residues. CDR3 in amino acids: CASGGAGRGTEAFF. CDR3 coding DNA: TGTGCCTCCGGAGGAGCGGGTCGGGGCACTGAAGCTTTCTTT.

This clonotype was observed a few times. The chain has TRBV20-1 and TRBJ2-5; 8 bases line up with TRBD1. Germline V CDR1 and CDR2: DFQATT, SNEGSKA (reference sequence). Trimming at V came to 3 bases and at J to 5 bases, leaving 14 bases not matched to a gene. The length of the CDR3 is 16 residues. The CDR3 loop reads CSARGQAGIEWETQYF. The CDR3 region has the DNA TGCAGTGCTAGGGGACAGGCGGGGATTGAGTGGGAGACCCAGTACTTC.

V and J are TRBV15 and TRBJ2-3; 12 nucleotides agree with TRBD2. Germline CDR1 reads LNHNV; CDR2 reads YYDKDF (reference sequence). Trimming cost V 0 bases and J 3 bases; bases outside gene matches: 4. CDR3 size: 17 residues. The CDR3 reads CATSRDTSGGRTDTQYF. The CDR3, as DNA: TGTGCCACCAGCAGAGATACTAGCGGGGGGAGGACAGATACGCAGTATTTT.